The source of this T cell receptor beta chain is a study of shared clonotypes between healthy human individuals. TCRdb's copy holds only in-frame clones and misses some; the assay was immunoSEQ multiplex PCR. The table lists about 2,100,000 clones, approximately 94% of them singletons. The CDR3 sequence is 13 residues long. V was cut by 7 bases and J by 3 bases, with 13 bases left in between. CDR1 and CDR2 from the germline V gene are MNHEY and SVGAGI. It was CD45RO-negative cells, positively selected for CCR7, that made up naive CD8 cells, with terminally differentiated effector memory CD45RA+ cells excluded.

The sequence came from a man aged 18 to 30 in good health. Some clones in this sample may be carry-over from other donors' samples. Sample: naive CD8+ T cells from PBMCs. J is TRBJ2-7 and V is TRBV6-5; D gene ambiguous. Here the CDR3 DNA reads TGTGCCAGCATTCGGCTAGGTAGCTACGAGCAGTACTTC. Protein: CASIRLGSYEQYF.